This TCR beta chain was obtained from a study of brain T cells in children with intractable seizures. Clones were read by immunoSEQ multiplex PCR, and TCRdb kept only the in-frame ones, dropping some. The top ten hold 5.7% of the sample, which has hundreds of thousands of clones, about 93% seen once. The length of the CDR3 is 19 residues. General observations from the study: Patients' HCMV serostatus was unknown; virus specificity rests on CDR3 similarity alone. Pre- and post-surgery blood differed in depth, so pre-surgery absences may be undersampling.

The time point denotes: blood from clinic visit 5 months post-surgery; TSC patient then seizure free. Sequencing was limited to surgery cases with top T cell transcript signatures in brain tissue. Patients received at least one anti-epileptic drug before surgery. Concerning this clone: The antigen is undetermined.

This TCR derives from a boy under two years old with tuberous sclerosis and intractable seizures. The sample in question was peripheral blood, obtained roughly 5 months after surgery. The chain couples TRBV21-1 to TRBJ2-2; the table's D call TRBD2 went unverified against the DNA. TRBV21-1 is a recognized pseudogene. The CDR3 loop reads CASSPPPGQERTSTGELFF. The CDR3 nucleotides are TGTGCCAGCAGCCCCCCCCCTGGTCAGGAGCGGACTTCCACCGGGGAGCTGTTTTTT.